These 32 T cell receptor beta chains were sequenced from one sample in a study of blood T cell repertoires in COVID-19. Sequencing was performed with immunoSEQ multiplex PCR; in TCRdb, only in-frame clones are kept and a portion is missing. The table includes under 300,000 clones, 75% to 90% detected once. Specimen: PBMCs or T cells enriched from blood (not recorded which). Receptors originate from a woman aged 45-65 years who had recovered from COVID-19.

The V call is TRBV20-1, the J call TRBJ2-1; 7 nucleotides align to TRBD1. There are 11 residues in the CDR3. Germline V gives CDR1 DFQATT, CDR2 SNEGSKA (reference sequence). Trimming removed 4 bases from V and 16 bases from J; junction bases left unmatched: 10. CDR3 DNA: TGCAGTGCTAAAGACAGGGCCCATGGATTCTTC. It encodes CSAKDRAHGFF.

This clone was detected once. The chain carries TRBV15 and TRBJ2-7; 7 positions match TRBD2. CDR1 and CDR2 from the germline V gene are LNHNV and YYDKDF (reference sequence). CDR3 length equals 15 residues. V lost 1 base to trimming and J lost 4 bases; unmatched junction nucleotides: 7. CDR3 sequence: CATSRARGGGYEQYF. The CDR3 DNA is TGTGCCACCAGCAGAGCCCGCGGGGGAGGGTACGAGCAGTACTTC. Variable domain in full (rest from reference TRBV15 and TRBJ2-7): DAMVIQNPRYQVTQFGKPVTLSCSQTLNHNVMYWYQQKSSQAPKLLFHYYDKDFNNEADTPDNFQSRRPNTSFCFLDIRSPGLGDTAMYLCATSRARGGGYEQYFGPGTRLTVT.

The chain joins TRBV15 to TRBJ2-1; maybe TRBD2 (5 bases). The CDR3 is made up of 16 amino acids. The germline CDR1 and CDR2 sequences are LNHNV and YYDKDF (reference sequence). Trimming pared 0 bases from V and 9 bases from J, leaving 18 bases between. CDR3 bases: TGTGCCACCAGCAGAGATTGGACTTCTCCTTACGGTGAGCAGTTCTTC. The encoded protein is CATSRDWTSPYGEQFF.

The CDR3: CASSHLSGRETGELFF. The CDR3 DNA sequence: TGCGCCAGCAGCCACCTTAGCGGGAGGGAGACCGGGGAGCTGTTTTTT. The V gene is TRBV4-1, the J gene TRBJ2-2; TRBD2 agrees at 11 bases. The CDR3 contains 16 residues. Germline lookup yields CDR1 MGHRA and CDR2 YSYEKL. J lost 5 bases, V lost 3 bases, and 5 bases had no gene match.

The chain links TRBV25-1 to TRBJ2-3; TRBD2 matches at 7 bases. The V gene's germline CDR1 is MGHDK and CDR2 SYGVNS. The CDR3 runs 17 residues. With V trimmed by 4 bases and J by 2 bases, 12 bases remained unmatched. The CDR3 nucleotides are TGTGCCAGCAGTGCGGCTGGGAGGGCGCGGGCCACAGATACGCAGTATTTT. It yields the protein CASSAAGRARATDTQYF.

This clone was recorded once. The chain has TRBV28 and TRBJ2-7; 11 bases line up with TRBD2. Trimming removed 5 bases from V and 6 bases from J; junction bases left unmatched: 9. The length of the CDR3 is 15 residues. CDR1 and CDR2 from the germline V gene are MDHEN and SYDVKM. The CDR3 loop reads CASSQPLAGVGEQYF. In DNA, the CDR3 is TGTGCCAGCAGTCAACCACTAGCGGGAGTAGGCGAGCAGTACTTC.

The V and J genes are TRBV14 and TRBJ2-7; tentatively, D is TRBD2 (5 bases). From germline, CDR1 is SGHDN and CDR2 FVKESK. Trimming cost V 2 bases and J 0 bases, with 8 bases left between them. The CDR3 loop spans 14 amino acids. CDR3 nucleotide sequence: TGTGCCAGCAGCCAACTACGGGACTCCTACGAGCAGTACTTC. Translation gives CASSQLRDSYEQYF.

The chain is built from TRBV28 and TRBJ1-1, with TRBD1 as a possible D gene (6 bases). This CDR3 is 15 amino acids long. Germline loops: CDR1 MDHEN, CDR2 SYDVKM. Trimming pared 3 bases from V and 11 bases from J, leaving 22 bases between. CDR3 sequence reads: CASSLAQGFGARAFF. As DNA, the CDR3 is TGTGCCAGCAGTTTGGCTCAGGGGTTCGGTGCGCGGGCTTTCTTT.

The chain links TRBV9 to TRBJ2-1; a weak D match, TRBD2 (5 bases). Germline V gene lookup returns CDR1 SGDLS and CDR2 YYNGEE. The CDR3 contains 14 residues. Trimming stripped 0 bases from V and 4 bases from J, with 8 bases between. Here the CDR3 reads CASSVGGSYNEQFF. In nucleotides, the CDR3 is TGTGCCAGCAGCGTAGGAGGGAGTTACAATGAGCAGTTCTTC.

The rearrangement uses TRBV12-3 or TRBV12-4 and TRBJ1-2, with D tentatively TRBD1 (5 bases). The V and J ends lost 4 bases and 8 bases respectively, with 11 bases between them. This CDR3 comprises 12 residues. The CDR3 nucleotides read TGTGCCAGCAGTTCGACAGCAGGAGGCTACACCTTC. It translates to CASSSTAGGYTF.

The chain uses TRBV9 and TRBJ2-3; no definite D call. Deletions cut 0 bases from V and 4 bases from J, with 15 bases between. Germline V CDR1 and CDR2: SGDLS, YYNGEE. The CDR3 consists of 16 residues. The DNA for the CDR3 is TGTGCCAGCAGCGTAGGGTCGGCTAGTAGCTCAGATACGCAGTATTTT. It yields the protein CASSVGSASSSDTQYF. The full variable domain, rest sourced from reference TRBV9 and TRBJ2-3, is DSGVTQTPKHLITATGQRVTLRCSPRSGDLSVYWYQQSLDQGLQFLIQYYNGEERAKGNILERFSAQQFPDLHSELNLSSLELGDSALYFCASSVGSASSSDTQYFGPGTRLTVL.

This clone has only a few counts. The V and J genes are TRBV19 and TRBJ1-2; D remains unclear. The CDR3 consists of 11 residues. CDR1 and CDR2 from the germline V gene are LNHDA and SQIVND (reference sequence). Trimming took off 8 bases at V and 7 bases at J, with 11 bases between the two ends. The CDR3 reads CASLAWSGYTF. As DNA, the CDR3 is TGTGCCAGTCTGGCGTGGAGTGGCTACACCTTC. The full variable domain, in which reference TRBV19 and TRBJ1-2 provide the parts outside the CDR3, is DGGITQSPKYLFRKEGQNVTLSCEQNLNHDAMYWYRQDPGQGLRLIYYSQIVNDFQKGDIAEGYSVSREKKESFPLTVTSAQKNPTAFYLCASLAWSGYTFGSGTRLTVV.

The gene calls are TRBV5-1 and TRBJ2-1; TRBD1 is a possible D gene (6 bases). From germline, CDR1 is SGHRS and CDR2 YFSETQ. This CDR3 is built from 16 residues. Trimming removed 0 bases at V and 7 bases at J, with 17 bases between. CDR3 DNA: TGCGCCAGCAGCTTGGGACCCACGGGGACATTAAATGAGCAGTTCTTC. Protein: CASSLGPTGTLNEQFF. Complete variable domain (other parts from reference TRBV5-1 and TRBJ2-1): KAGVTQTPRYLIKTRGQQVTLSCSPISGHRSVSWYQQTPGQGLQFLFEYFSETQRNKGNFPGRFSGRQFSNSRSEMNVSTLELGDSALYLCASSLGPTGTLNEQFFGPGTRLTVL.

The chain carries TRBV24-1 and TRBJ2-3; TRBD1 agrees at 8 bases. The CDR3 runs 17 residues. Germline V gives CDR1 KGHDR, CDR2 SFDVKD. V lost 9 bases to trimming and J lost 0 bases; unmatched junction nucleotides: 13. CDR3 region: CATQGTGQDTSTDTQYF. As DNA, the CDR3 is TGTGCCACCCAAGGGACAGGTCAAGATACTAGCACAGATACGCAGTATTTT.

CDR3 sequence reads: CASSQRSDGDTQYF. The CDR3 DNA reads as TGTGCCAGCAGCCAACGTAGCGATGGGGATACGCAGTATTTT. The chain recombines TRBV3-1 (or the pseudogene TRBV3-2) with TRBJ2-3; tentative D call: TRBD2 (5 bases). The CDR3 covers 14 residues. Germline V gives CDR1 LGHDT, CDR2 YNNKEL (reference sequence). V gave up 2 bases and J gave up 6 bases, with 12 bases separating them.

This clone appeared a single time. The chain carries TRBV14 and TRBJ2-6, with D perhaps TRBD2 (5 bases). V dropped 0 bases and J dropped 0 bases, with 12 bases sitting between them. Germline V CDR1 and CDR2: SGHDN, FVKESK. The CDR3 loop spans 18 amino acids. The CDR3 bases are TGTGCCAGCAGCCAAGAGGGTGGCGGGCCCTCTGGGGCCAACGTCCTGACTTTC. The encoded protein is CASSQEGGGPSGANVLTF. Complete variable domain (other parts from reference TRBV14 and TRBJ2-6): EAGVTQFPSHSVIEKGQTVTLRCDPISGHDNLYWYRRVMGKEIKFLLHFVKESKQDESGMPNNRFLAERTGGTYSTLKVQPAELEDSGVYFCASSQEGGGPSGANVLTFGAGSRLTVL.

V usage is TRBV28 and J usage is TRBJ1-5; 7 bases agree with TRBD1. This CDR3 is built from 17 residues. J was trimmed by 4 bases and V by 6 bases; bases with no gene match: 15. CDR1 MDHEN and CDR2 SYDVKM come from the germline V gene. The CDR3 DNA reads TGTGCCAGCAGACGAGACAGGGTCTTCATGGGGAATCAGCCCCAGCATTTT. It yields the protein CASRRDRVFMGNQPQHF.

This chain links TRBV23-1 with TRBJ2-4; TRBD1 matches at 7 bases. TRBV23-1 is designated an ORF whose function remains uncertain. The CDR3 loop spans 16 amino acids. The V segment lost 8 bases and the J segment 2 bases; nucleotides outside the gene matches: 12. The CDR3 DNA reads TGCGCCAGCCGAAAACAGGGGATAGTAACCAAAAACATTCAGTACTTC. Translation gives CASRKQGIVTKNIQYF.

This clone has only one observation. The chain is built from TRBV5-1 and TRBJ2-7; 8 positions match TRBD1. After removal of 5 bases from V and 2 bases from J, the junction contained 6 bases not matched to a gene. This CDR3 spans 14 amino acids. CDR1 and CDR2 (germline): SGHRS, YFSETQ. The CDR3 is CASRSGTGPYEQYF. DNA for the CDR3: TGCGCCAGCAGATCCGGGACAGGCCCCTACGAGCAGTACTTC.

V usage is TRBV28 and J usage is TRBJ1-5; TRBD1 aligns across 9 bases. With V trimmed by 8 bases and J by 1 base, 12 bases remained unmatched. Germline values: CDR1 MDHEN, CDR2 SYDVKM. The CDR3 has 17 amino acids. The CDR3 loop is CASHTGTGTVSNQPQHF. CDR3 sequence (DNA): TGTGCCAGCCACACCGGGACAGGGACGGTAAGCAATCAGCCCCAGCATTTT.

In its sample, this clone was seen a few times. V usage is TRBV27 and J usage is TRBJ2-1, with D maybe TRBD1 (7 bases). CDR3 length: 15 amino acids. V was pared by 0 bases and J by 14 bases, with 20 bases between. The V gene's germline CDR1 is MNHEY and CDR2 SMNVEV (reference sequence). In DNA form, the CDR3 reads TGTGCCAGCAGTTTATCGGTGGGGCGGGACAGCGTTAAGTTCTTC. It codes for CASSLSVGRDSVKFF.

The chain couples TRBV29-1 to TRBJ2-1; 8 nucleotides match TRBD1. CDR1 and CDR2 (germline): SQVTM, ANQGSEA. The CDR3 is 15 residues long. V shed 5 bases and J 0 bases; nucleotides not matched to a gene: 6. The CDR3 DNA reads TGCAGCGTTCAGGGGGCGGAGAGCTCCTACAATGAGCAGTTCTTC. Its translation: CSVQGAESSYNEQFF.

V gene TRBV25-1 combines with J gene TRBJ2-5, with TRBD1 identical over 7 bases. Germline V gene lookup returns CDR1 MGHDK and CDR2 SYGVNS. Trimming took 1 base from V and 2 from J; bases not matched to a gene: 10. The CDR3 runs 17 residues. Here the CDR3 DNA reads TGTGCCAGCAGTGAATGGGAAGCAGGGGGTGTTCAAGAGACCCAGTACTTC. Translating it yields CASSEWEAGGVQETQYF.

This sequence joins TRBV5-1 and TRBJ2-2, with 11 bases lining up with TRBD2. This CDR3 is 17 amino acids long. Trimming took 1 base from V and 1 from J; bases not matched to a gene: 3. Germline CDR1 SGHRS, CDR2 YFSETQ. The CDR3 loop is CASSLTSGSRNTGELFF. CDR3 coding DNA: TGCGCCAGCAGCTTGACTAGCGGGAGTAGGAACACCGGGGAGCTGTTTTTT.

A single count supports this clone. The chain couples TRBV30 to TRBJ1-4; perhaps TRBD1 as D (5 bases). Trimming pared 5 bases from V and 5 bases from J, leaving 15 bases between. CDR1 and CDR2 from the germline V gene are GTSNPN and SVGIG (reference sequence). The CDR3 covers 14 residues. CDR3 protein: CAWDLGAGNEKLFF. In DNA form, the CDR3 reads TGTGCCTGGGACCTTGGGGCCGGCAATGAAAAACTGTTTTTT.

This clone was recorded only once. The chain joins TRBV11-3 to TRBJ2-7; TRBD1 matches at 9 bases. The trim removed 5 bases at V and 7 bases at J, leaving 6 bases unmatched. Germline CDR1 is SGHNT and CDR2 is YENEEA. The CDR3 extends over 13 amino acids. The CDR3 sequence: CASSETGGSEQYF. For the CDR3, the DNA is TGTGCCAGCAGCGAGACAGGGGGATCGGAGCAGTACTTC.

This clone was counted between two and nine times. The chain couples TRBV28 to TRBJ1-1, with D unresolved. Germline V gene lookup returns CDR1 MDHEN and CDR2 SYDVKM. CDR3 size: 14 residues. V lost 2 bases and J 0 bases, leaving 7 bases between the germline ends. The CDR3 region is CASSLLRLNTEAFF. DNA of the CDR3: TGTGCCAGCAGTTTACTCAGATTGAACACTGAAGCTTTCTTT.

This clone has only a few counts. The chain combines TRBV19 with TRBJ2-7; 7 bases match TRBD1. CDR1 and CDR2 from the germline V gene are LNHDA and SQIVND (reference sequence). Trimming cost V 1 base and J 2 bases; bases outside gene matches: 5. This CDR3 has 15 amino acids. The CDR3 here is CASSIGGTGAYEQYF. The CDR3 DNA reads as TGTGCCAGTAGTATAGGGGGAACAGGGGCCTACGAGCAGTACTTC. Full variable domain (missing parts from reference TRBV19 and TRBJ2-7): DGGITQSPKYLFRKEGQNVTLSCEQNLNHDAMYWYRQDPGQGLRLIYYSQIVNDFQKGDIAEGYSVSREKKESFPLTVTSAQKNPTAFYLCASSIGGTGAYEQYFGPGTRLTVT.

The chain couples TRBV19 to TRBJ1-1; 7 bases fit TRBD1. The CDR3 runs to 14 residues. Unmatched junction bases numbered 5, after V lost 6 bases and J lost 1 base. The germline gives CDR1 LNHDA, CDR2 SQIVND (reference sequence). CDR3 in DNA: TGTGCCAGTAGCAAGGGACAGCCGAACACTGAAGCTTTCTTT. Amino acids: CASSKGQPNTEAFF.

This clone has just a few counts. This rearrangement joins TRBV7-9 to TRBJ1-4; TRBD1 might be the D (6 bases). Germline CDR1 reads SEHNR; CDR2 reads FQNEAQ (reference sequence). Trimming left V 1 base short and J 5 bases short, with 11 bases between. The CDR3 extends over 15 amino acids. The CDR3 nucleotides read TGTGCCAGCAGCTTAGGGACAGACCTGAATGAAAAACTGTTTTTT. Protein: CASSLGTDLNEKLFF.

This chain links TRBV6-5 with TRBJ1-5; possibly TRBD1 for D (6 bases). The CDR3 loop spans 14 amino acids. V dropped 8 bases and J dropped 3 bases, with 14 bases sitting between them. Germline V gene lookup returns CDR1 MNHEY and CDR2 SVGAGI. The CDR3 DNA is TGTGCCAGCTCGGCGACAGGACCCAATCAGCCCCAGCATTTT. Translation: CASSATGPNQPQHF.

The genes are TRBV28 and TRBJ1-6; D call uncertain. This CDR3 contains 12 residues. Trimming took off 4 bases at V and 6 bases at J, with 4 bases between the two ends. Germline V lookup: CDR1 MDHEN, CDR2 SYDVKM. The CDR3: CASSSPNSPLHF. In DNA, the CDR3 is TGTGCCAGCAGTTCTCCTAATTCACCCCTCCACTTT.